This T cell receptor (beta chain) was profiled in a study of CXCR3-negative and CXCR3-positive naive CD8 T cells. The study, taken as a whole, reports: Similar TRBV-TRBJ gene usage was seen in naive CXCR3-negative and CXCR3-positive cells, but not in memory cells. More hydrophobic TRB CDR3s occurred in CXCR3-positive than in CXCR3-negative naive cells.

There are 14 residues in the CDR3. CDR1 and CDR2 from the germline V gene are SEHNR and FQNEAQ (reference sequence). Naive cells were sorted as CD45RO-, CCR7+, CD27+ and CD95-. About this clonotype itself: Its antigen is not known.

Preparation of TRB cDNA libraries relied on 5' RACE carrying UMI labels. TCRdb reprocessed the 5' RACE reads, keeping one entry per CDR3 protein, no DNA. The table for this sample gives 150,000 to 180,000 distinct CDR3 sequences. This sequence joins TRBV7-9 and TRBJ2-7. Input material: naive CXCR3+ CD8+ T cells from blood. Subset in this sample: CD45RO-CCR7+CD27+CD95- naive CD8+ T cells expressing CXCR3 (TNR3+). This TCR derives from a human donor in good health. Some clones in this sample may be carry-over from other donors' samples. This CDR3 is CASTLAGIAYEQYF.